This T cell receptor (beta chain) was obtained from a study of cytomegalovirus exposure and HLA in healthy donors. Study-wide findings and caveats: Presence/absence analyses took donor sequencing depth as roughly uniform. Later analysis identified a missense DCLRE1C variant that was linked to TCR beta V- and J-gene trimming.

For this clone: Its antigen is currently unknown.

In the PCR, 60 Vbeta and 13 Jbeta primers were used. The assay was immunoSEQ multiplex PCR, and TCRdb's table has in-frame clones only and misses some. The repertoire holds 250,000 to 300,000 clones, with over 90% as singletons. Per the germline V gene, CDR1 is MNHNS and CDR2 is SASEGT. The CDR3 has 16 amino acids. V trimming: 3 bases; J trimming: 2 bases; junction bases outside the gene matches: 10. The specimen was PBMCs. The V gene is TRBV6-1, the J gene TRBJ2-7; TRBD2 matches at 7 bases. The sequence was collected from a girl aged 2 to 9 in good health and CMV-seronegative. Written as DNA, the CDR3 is TGTGCCAGCAGTGAGTCCTTCAGCGGGATTACCTACGAGCAGTACTTC. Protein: CASSESFSGITYEQYF.